This T cell receptor (beta chain) derives from a study of low-dose radiotherapy and immunotherapy resistance in tumors. Germline loops: CDR1 MNHEY, CDR2 SMNVEV (reference sequence). This CDR3 has 15 residues. Trimming removed 4 bases at V and 4 bases at J, with 14 bases between. Alpha- and beta-chain coverage of first-strand cDNA came from TRAV- and TRBV-specific primers. Over roughly 20 PCR cycles, TCRs were amplified from a constant-region primer and V-primer adapter. The authors amplified isolated mRNA by in vitro transcription. Using its own MiXCR run on the reads, TCRdb lists one record per CDR3 protein. The sample lists approximately 100,000 distinct CDR3 sequences; less than 25% were seen once. Time point described: after trial treatment. Treatment: LDRT plus nivolumab, ipilimumab, low-dose cyclophosphamide and aspirin (RACIN trial). Treatment combined nivolumab, ipilimumab, aspirin, low-dose cyclophosphamide and low-dose radiotherapy in a dose-escalation trial.

The rearrangement uses TRBV27 and TRBJ1-3; perhaps TRBD1 as D (6 bases). The TCR comes from a male donor with prostate cancer. The starting material was PBMCs, obtained after low-dose radiotherapy plus immunotherapy. The CDR3: CASSSLGGAGNTIYF. Written as DNA, the CDR3 is TGTGCCAGCAGTTCCCTTGGGGGGGCCGGAAACACCATATATTTT.